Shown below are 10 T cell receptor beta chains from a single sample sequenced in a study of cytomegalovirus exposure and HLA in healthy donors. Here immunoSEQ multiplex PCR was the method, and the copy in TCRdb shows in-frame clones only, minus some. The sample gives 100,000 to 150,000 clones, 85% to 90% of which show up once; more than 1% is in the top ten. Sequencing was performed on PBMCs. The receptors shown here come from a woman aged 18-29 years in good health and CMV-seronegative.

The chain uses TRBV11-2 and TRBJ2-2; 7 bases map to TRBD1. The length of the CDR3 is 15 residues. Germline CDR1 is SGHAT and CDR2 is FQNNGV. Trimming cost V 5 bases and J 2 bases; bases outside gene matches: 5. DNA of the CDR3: TGTGCCAGCAGCAAAAGACAGGGAAACACCGGGGAGCTGTTTTTT. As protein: CASSKRQGNTGELFF. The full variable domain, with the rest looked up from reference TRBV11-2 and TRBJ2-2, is EAGVAQSPRYKIIEKRQSVAFWCNPISGHATLYWYQQILGQGPKLLIQFQNNGVVDDSQLPKDRFSAERLKGVDSTLKIQPAKLEDSAVYLCASSKRQGNTGELFFGEGSRLTVL.

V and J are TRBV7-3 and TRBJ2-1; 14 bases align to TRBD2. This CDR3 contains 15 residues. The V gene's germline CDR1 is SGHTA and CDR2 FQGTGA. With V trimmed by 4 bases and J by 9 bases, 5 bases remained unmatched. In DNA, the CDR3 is TGTGCCAGCAGCTCTCCGGGACTAGCGGGGGTTGAGCAGTTCTTC. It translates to CASSSPGLAGVEQFF.

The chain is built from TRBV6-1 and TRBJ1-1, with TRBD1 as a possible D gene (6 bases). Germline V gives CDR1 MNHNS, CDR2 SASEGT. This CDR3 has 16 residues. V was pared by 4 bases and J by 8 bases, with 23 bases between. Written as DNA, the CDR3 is TGTGCCAGCAGTGTCTCGGGGATACCGGGACAAGACGAAGCTTTCTTT. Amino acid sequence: CASSVSGIPGQDEAFF.

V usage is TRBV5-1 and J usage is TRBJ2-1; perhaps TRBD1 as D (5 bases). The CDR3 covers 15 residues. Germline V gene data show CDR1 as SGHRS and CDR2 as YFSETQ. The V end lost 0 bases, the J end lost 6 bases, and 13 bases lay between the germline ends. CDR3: CASSLGGVELNEQFF. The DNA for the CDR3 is TGCGCCAGCAGCTTGGGGGGCGTGGAACTCAATGAGCAGTTCTTC.

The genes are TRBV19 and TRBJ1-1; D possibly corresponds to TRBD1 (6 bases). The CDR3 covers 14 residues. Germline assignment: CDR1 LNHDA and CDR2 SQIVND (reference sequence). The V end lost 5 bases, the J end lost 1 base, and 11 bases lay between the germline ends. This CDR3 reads CASSWGLGNTEAFF. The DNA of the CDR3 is TGTGCCAGTAGTTGGGGGCTTGGGAACACTGAAGCTTTCTTT. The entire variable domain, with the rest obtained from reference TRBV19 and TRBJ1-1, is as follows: DGGITQSPKYLFRKEGQNVTLSCEQNLNHDAMYWYRQDPGQGLRLIYYSQIVNDFQKGDIAEGYSVSREKKESFPLTVTSAQKNPTAFYLCASSWGLGNTEAFFGQGTRLTVV.

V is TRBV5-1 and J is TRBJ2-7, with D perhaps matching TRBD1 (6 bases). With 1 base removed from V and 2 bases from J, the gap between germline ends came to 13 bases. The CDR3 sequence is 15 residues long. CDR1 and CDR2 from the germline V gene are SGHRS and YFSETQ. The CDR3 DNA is TGCGCCAGCAGCTTGAAGGGGGACGTCGCCTACGAGCAGTACTTC. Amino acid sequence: CASSLKGDVAYEQYF.

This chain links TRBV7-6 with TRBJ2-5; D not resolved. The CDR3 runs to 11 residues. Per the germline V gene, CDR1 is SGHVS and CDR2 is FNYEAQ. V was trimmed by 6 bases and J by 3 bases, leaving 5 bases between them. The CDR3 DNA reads TGTGCCAGCAGACACGAAGAGACCCAGTACTTC. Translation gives CASRHEETQYF.

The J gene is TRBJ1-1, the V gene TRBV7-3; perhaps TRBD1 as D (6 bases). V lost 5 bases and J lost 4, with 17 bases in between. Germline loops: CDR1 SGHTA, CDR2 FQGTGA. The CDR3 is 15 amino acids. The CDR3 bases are TGTGCCAGCAGCCCACCGGCAGGGGTTGGCACTGAAGCTTTCTTT. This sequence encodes CASSPPAGVGTEAFF.

CDR3 sequence reads: CASSTTGRTDTEAFF. CDR3 nucleotides: TGTGCCAGCAGCACTACAGGGCGCACCGACACTGAAGCTTTCTTT. The rearrangement links TRBV11-2 to TRBJ1-1; a weak D match, TRBD1 (6 bases). V lost 5 bases to trimming and J lost 3 bases, with 16 bases between them. The germline CDR1 and CDR2 sequences are SGHAT and FQNNGV. The CDR3 extends over 15 amino acids. Full variable domain (remainder filled in from reference TRBV11-2 and TRBJ1-1): EAGVAQSPRYKIIEKRQSVAFWCNPISGHATLYWYQQILGQGPKLLIQFQNNGVVDDSQLPKDRFSAERLKGVDSTLKIQPAKLEDSAVYLCASSTTGRTDTEAFFGQGTRLTVV.

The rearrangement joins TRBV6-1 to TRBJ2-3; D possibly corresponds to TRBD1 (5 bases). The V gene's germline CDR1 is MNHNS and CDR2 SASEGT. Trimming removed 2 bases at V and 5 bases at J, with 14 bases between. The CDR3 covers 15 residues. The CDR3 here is CASSEWGRGEDTQYF. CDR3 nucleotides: TGTGCCAGCAGTGAATGGGGCCGCGGTGAAGATACGCAGTATTTT.